Listed below are T cell receptor beta chains from one sample, sequenced in a study of blood T cells in healthy people across ages. One entry per CDR3 protein results from TCRdb running MiXCR on the 5' RACE reads. Among about 750,000 distinct CDR3 sequences listed, roughly 53% were seen once. Sequencing used blood. These receptors were obtained from a man of 80 years or more in good health. Each CDR3 is given with its conserved first and last residue. A D gene is named only where the DNA matches it firmly. Part of the rows lack a size; the others show once, few, many or a class for expanded clones.

V	D	size	J	CDR3	DNA
TRBV27	TRBD2	few	TRBJ2-5	CASRRSGGRQETQYF	TGTGCCAGCAGACGCTCGGGAGGGAGGCAAGAGACCCAGTACTTC
TRBV12-3/TRBV12-4	-	few	TRBJ2-7	CASSGVQSYEQYF	TGTGCCAGCAGCGGGGTCCAATCCTACGAGCAGTACTTC
TRBV9	-	once	TRBJ1-2	CASSVEGTGDYTF	TGTGCCAGCAGCGTAGAAGGGACGGGTGACTACACCTTC
TRBV3-1	-	-	TRBJ2-1	CASSPGPANEQFF	TGTGCTAGCAGCCCGGGACCCGCAAATGAGCAGTTCTTC
TRBV12-3/TRBV12-4	TRBD2	-	TRBJ2-1	CASNPGLAGVGEQFF	TGTGCCAGCAACCCGGGACTAGCGGGAGTCGGAGAGCAGTTCTTC
TRBV25-1	-	-	TRBJ1-2	CASSEYQANYGYTF	TGTGCCAGCAGTGAATATCAGGCTAACTATGGCTACACCTTC
TRBV6-6	-	-	TRBJ2-1	CASTLWGEQFF	TGTGCCAGCACTTTATGGGGAGAGCAGTTCTTC
TRBV2	-	-	TRBJ1-2	CASSYRSDIPNYGYTF	TGTGCCAGCAGCTACAGATCGGACATACCGAACTATGGCTACACCTTC
TRBV27	-	few	TRBJ2-7	CASSWFGGEQYF	TGTGCCAGCAGTTGGTTTGGAGGGGAGCAGTACTTC
TRBV20-1	-	-	TRBJ1-3	CSASAPGWGNTIYF	TGCAGTGCTAGCGCCCCTGGGTGGGGAAACACCATATATTTT
TRBV4-2	TRBD2	-	TRBJ2-5	CASSQDRGEETQYF	TGTGCCAGCAGCCAAGATCGGGGGGAAGAGACCCAGTACTTC